The 14 T cell receptor beta chains below come from one sample, sequenced in a study of blood T cells in healthy people across ages. Together with a sample-barcoded 5' primer, a J-beta primer mix was included in a second PCR lasting 7 to 11 cycles. TCRdb passed the 5' RACE reads through MiXCR, listing each CDR3 protein once. Among 600,000 to 900,000 distinct CDR3 sequences listed, roughly 26% were seen once. These data also formed part of another study, on T cells of mothers and their children.

Sequences were obtained from blood. The receptors shown here come from a boy aged 10-17 years in good health.

This rearrangement joins TRBV27 to TRBJ2-5, with no clear D. The tail of the sequence fits TRBJ2-1 better, so the J call may be wrong. The CDR3 is 13 amino acids. Germline CDR1 reads MNHEY; CDR2 reads SMNVEV (reference sequence). In nucleotides, the CDR3 is TGTGCCAGCAGTTTATCCCTGGCTAATGAGCAGTTCTTC. Encoded protein: CASSLSLANEQFF.

This chain's CDR3 is CSARSQGYSYNEQFF. The CDR3 DNA sequence: TGCAGTGCTAGGTCACAGGGTTACTCCTACAATGAGCAGTTCTTC. The J gene is TRBJ2-1, the V gene TRBV20-1; maybe TRBD1 (6 bases). The germline gives CDR1 DFQATT, CDR2 SNEGSKA (reference sequence). The CDR3 contains 15 residues. The ends were cut back, 3 bases at V and 0 bases at J, with 12 bases in the middle.

This clonotype appeared a few times. The chain combines TRBV6-6 with TRBJ1-1, with D maybe TRBD1 (6 bases). The CDR3 length is 13 residues. V lost 6 bases and J lost 4, with 12 bases in between. CDR1 is MNHNY and CDR2 is SVGAGI in the germline V gene (reference sequence). CDR3 region: CASSLIGGTEAFF. As DNA, the CDR3 is TGTGCCAGCAGCCTCATAGGGGGCACTGAAGCTTTCTTT.

The chain has TRBV28 and TRBJ2-1; tentative D call: TRBD1 (6 bases). The V gene lost 5 bases and the J gene lost 7 bases, with 18 bases spanning the gap. The CDR3 consists of 15 residues. CDR1 MDHEN and CDR2 SYDVKM come from the germline V gene. The CDR3 DNA reads TGTGCCAGCAGTGGCTCAGGGGATCGCCTAAATGAGCAGTTCTTC. Its protein product is CASSGSGDRLNEQFF.

J is TRBJ1-1 and V is TRBV5-1; 10 bases are shared with TRBD1. With V trimmed by 3 bases and J by 0 bases, 5 bases remained unmatched. CDR3 size: 16 residues. CDR1 SGHRS and CDR2 YFSETQ come from the germline V gene. CDR3 coding DNA: TGCGCCAGCAGCTCGCGGACAGGGGGAATGAACACTGAAGCTTTCTTT. Its protein product is CASSSRTGGMNTEAFF.

V gene TRBV7-2 combines with J gene TRBJ2-7; no firm D call. CDR1 and CDR2 from the germline V gene are SGHTA and FQGNSA. Deletions cut 1 base from V and 0 bases from J, with 13 bases between. CDR3 length: 16 residues. The CDR3, as DNA: TGTGCCAGCAGCTTAGAGGTTCTTCGGAGCTCCTACGAGCAGTACTTC. Its protein is CASSLEVLRSSYEQYF.

V and J are TRBV29-1 and TRBJ2-5, with unresolved D. CDR3 length: 13 residues. V was cut by 5 bases and J by 5 bases, with 15 bases left in between. CDR1 and CDR2 from the germline V gene are SQVTM and ANQGSEA. The CDR3 nucleotides read TGCAGCGTTCACACCCTGCTCGGGGAGACCCAGTACTTC. It encodes CSVHTLLGETQYF. The full variable domain, its missing parts supplied by reference TRBV29-1 and TRBJ2-5, is SAVISQKPSRDICQRGTSLTIQCQVDSQVTMMFWYRQQPGQSLTLIATANQGSEATYESGFVIDKFPISRPNLTFSTLTVSNMSPEDSSIYLCSVHTLLGETQYFGPGTRLLVL.

This clonotype turned up a few times. A read error may produce the germline difference seen at one junction end. The V gene is TRBV7-9, the J gene TRBJ1-2; no clear D. CDR1 is SEHNR, CDR2 FQNEAQ, per germline (reference sequence). This CDR3 has 14 amino acids. CDR3 DNA sequence: TGTGCCAGTAGCTTAGGCTCGGGTCTCGGTGGCTACACCTTC. It yields the protein CASSLGSGLGGYTF.

This rearrangement joins TRBV18 to TRBJ2-2, with D perhaps TRBD2 (5 bases). With 3 bases removed from V and 5 bases from J, the gap between germline ends came to 22 bases. The germline CDR1 and CDR2 sequences are KGHSH and LQKENI. This CDR3 has 18 amino acids. The chain's CDR3 is CASSPQETTLTSTGELFF. The DNA of the CDR3 is TGTGCCAGCTCACCGCAGGAGACTACTTTGACAAGTACCGGGGAGCTGTTTTTT.

This clonotype has only a few counts. The chain links TRBV12-3 or TRBV12-4 to TRBJ2-5, with D perhaps matching TRBD2 (6 bases). The J call may be in error: the DNA end matches TRBJ2-1 better. There are 16 residues in the CDR3. DNA of the CDR3: TGTGCCAGCAGTGACATGACTAGTTTTGGGTACAATGAGCAGTTCTTC. Amino acids: CASSDMTSFGYNEQFF.

This clonotype was found many times. V and J are TRBV24-1 and TRBJ2-7, with D tentatively TRBD1 (6 bases). Germline V lookup: CDR1 KGHDR, CDR2 SFDVKD. This CDR3 is 14 amino acids long. Trimming took 5 bases from V and 2 from J, leaving 12 bases between them. The CDR3 sequence: CATSALGTPYEQYF. CDR3 sequence (DNA): TGTGCCACCAGTGCTCTCGGGACACCCTACGAGCAGTACTTC.

The chain is built from TRBV2 and TRBJ1-2; D gene ambiguous. The CDR3 totals 13 residues. Trimming left V 4 bases short and J 5 bases short, with 11 bases between. CDR1 and CDR2 from the germline V gene are SNHLY and FYNNEI. CDR3 nucleotides: TGTGCCAGCAGTGGAGAGTTAGCATATGGCTACACCTTC. Translated, it gives CASSGELAYGYTF.

The V and J genes are TRBV12-3 or TRBV12-4 and TRBJ2-1; D not resolved. The CDR3 runs 13 residues. Trimming took off 3 bases at V and 5 bases at J, with 8 bases between the two ends. Here the CDR3 reads CASSLNPNNEQFF. The CDR3 region has the DNA TGTGCCAGCAGTTTGAACCCCAACAATGAGCAGTTCTTC.

This clonotype was found a few times. This rearrangement joins TRBV12-3 or TRBV12-4 to TRBJ1-6, with a possible D match to TRBD1 (5 bases). This CDR3 contains 15 residues. Trimming left V 1 base short and J 7 bases short, with 11 bases between. The CDR3 coding sequence is TGTGCCAGCAGTTTAGGCAGGGTGACCAATTCACCCCTCCACTTT. This codes for CASSLGRVTNSPLHF.